These T cell receptor beta chains were read from a single sample in a study of blood T cells in healthy people across ages. In TCRdb, the 5' RACE reads were re-called with MiXCR into one record per CDR3 protein. Seen here are 700,000 to 900,000 distinct CDR3 sequences, roughly 25% observed once, and the top ten hold about 2.9%. The data also belong to a second study, concerning T cells of mothers and their children.

Sequenced sample: blood. The source of these receptors is a boy younger than 18 in good health. The CDR3 runs from the conserved cysteine through the conserved F or W. The order of the fields is V gene, J gene, D gene, clone size, CDR3 DNA, CDR3 protein. A D gene is named only where the DNA matches it firmly. Not every row has a clone size; where given, it reads once, few, many or a size class.

V: TRBV10-3
J: TRBJ2-6
D: NA
size: few
DNA: TGTGCCATCAGTGAGGCCACCGTTCGGGCCAACGTCCTGACTTTC
CDR3: CAISEATVRANVLTF

V: TRBV5-5
J: TRBJ2-7
D: TRBD2
size: few
DNA: TGTGCCAGCAGCCTACCGGGACTAGCGGGGGGGCAGAACGAGCAGTACTTC
CDR3: CASSLPGLAGGQNEQYF

V: TRBV18
J: TRBJ1-1
D: TRBD1
size: NA
DNA: TGTGCCAGCTCACCGGGACAGGGAGCTCACACTGAAGCTTTCTTT
CDR3: CASSPGQGAHTEAFF

V: TRBV2
J: TRBJ2-7
D: NA
size: NA
DNA: TGTGCCAGCAGTCCACTAGCTGGCCACGAGCAGTACTTC
CDR3: CASSPLAGHEQYF

V: TRBV7-6
J: TRBJ1-4
D: NA
size: NA
DNA: TGTGCCAGCAGCTTCCTCCCCTTCAATGAAAAACTGTTTTTT
CDR3: CASSFLPFNEKLFF

V: TRBV12-3/TRBV12-4
J: TRBJ1-2
D: TRBD1
size: NA
DNA: TGTGCCAGCAGACAGGGGGCAGGCGGGAATGGCTACACCTTC
CDR3: CASRQGAGGNGYTF

V: TRBV3-1
J: TRBJ2-5
D: NA
size: NA
DNA: TGTGCCAGCAGCCAAGCCCGGACGGCGGGGGAGACCCAGTACTTC
CDR3: CASSQARTAGETQYF

V: TRBV12-5
J: TRBJ2-5
D: NA
size: NA
DNA: TGTGCTAGTGGTTTCACGAAAGGGGGGGAAGAGACCCAGTACTTC
CDR3: CASGFTKGGEETQYF

V: TRBV6-5
J: TRBJ1-1
D: NA
size: NA
DNA: TGTGCCAGCAGTTACACGCTGGACACTGAAGCTTTCTTT
CDR3: CASSYTLDTEAFF

V: TRBV2
J: TRBJ2-2
D: TRBD1
size: NA
DNA: TGTGCCGGCCAGACAGGGGTAAACACCGGGGAGCTGTTTTTT
CDR3: CAGQTGVNTGELFF

V: TRBV9
J: TRBJ2-7
D: NA
size: few
DNA: TGTGCCAGCAGCGTAGGGGTTGGGATGAGCGGATACGAGCAGTACTTC
CDR3: CASSVGVGMSGYEQYF

V: TRBV21-1
J: TRBJ2-7
D: NA
size: few
DNA: TGTGCCAGCAGCAAAGGGGGGGGGACAGGGGCCCCGGCGCTGGACGAGCAGTACTTC
CDR3: CASSKGGGTGAPALDEQYF

V: TRBV20-1
J: TRBJ2-7
D: TRBD2
size: few
DNA: TGCAGTGCTAGAGGGGGACTAGCGGGGGGTGCCACCTACGAGCAGTACTTC
CDR3: CSARGGLAGGATYEQYF

V: TRBV7-2
J: TRBJ2-7
D: TRBD2
size: few
DNA: TGTGCCAGCAGCCCCAGAGCGGGGTCTTTCTACGAGCAGTACTTC
CDR3: CASSPRAGSFYEQYF

V: TRBV7-9
J: TRBJ1-1
D: NA
size: few
DNA: TGTGCCAGCAGCTCGGGGGTGAGCACTGAAGCTTTCTTT
CDR3: CASSSGVSTEAFF

V: TRBV11-1
J: TRBJ2-5
D: TRBD2
size: NA
DNA: TGTGCCAGCAGCAGAACCCCGGGACTAGCGGGGGGCCCAACATGGTACCAAGAGACCCAGTACTTC
CDR3: CASSRTPGLAGGPTWYQETQYF

V: TRBV7-8
J: TRBJ1-5
D: NA
size: NA
DNA: TGTGCCAGCAGCTTAACTGGAGAGCAGGGTCAGCCCCAGCATTTT
CDR3: CASSLTGEQGQPQHF

V: TRBV25-1
J: TRBJ2-1
D: NA
size: many
DNA: TGTGCCAGCAGTGAATTGAATGAGCAGTTCTTC
CDR3: CASSELNEQFF

V: TRBV7-9
J: TRBJ1-1
D: NA
size: NA
DNA: TGTGCCAGCAGATTAATAGGGGGCACTGAAGCTTTCTTT
CDR3: CASRLIGGTEAFF

V: TRBV13
J: TRBJ2-7
D: NA
size: few
DNA: TGTGCCAGCAGCTTACAGGGGACCTACGAGCAGTACTTC
CDR3: CASSLQGTYEQYF

V: TRBV30
J: TRBJ2-7
D: TRBD2
size: few
DNA: TGTGCCTGGAGTGCGTCTCCGGGGGGATCTAGCTCCTACGAGCAGTACTTC
CDR3: CAWSASPGGSSSYEQYF

V: TRBV4-2
J: TRBJ1-5
D: NA
size: few
DNA: TGTGCCAGCAGCCAAGATCGGGGCGTTCGGAGTCAGCCCCAGCATTTT
CDR3: CASSQDRGVRSQPQHF

V: TRBV5-1
J: TRBJ2-4
D: NA
size: once
DNA: TGCGCCAGCAGCTATAGATGGGGGTCGGGGAACATTCAGTACTTC
CDR3: CASSYRWGSGNIQYF

V: TRBV29-1
J: TRBJ2-3
D: NA
size: NA
DNA: TGCAGCGTTGAAAGGAACGGCGGAACTACTAGCACAGATACGCAGTATTTT
CDR3: CSVERNGGTTSTDTQYF

V: TRBV7-9
J: TRBJ2-1
D: NA
size: NA
DNA: TGTGCCAGCAGCTTAATTCTCTCCTACAATGAGCAGTTCTTC
CDR3: CASSLILSYNEQFF

V: TRBV14
J: TRBJ2-5
D: NA
size: few
DNA: TGTGCCAGCAGCTCAGTGAGAGGGTCAGAGACCCAGTACTTC
CDR3: CASSSVRGSETQYF

V: TRBV7-9
J: TRBJ2-5
D: NA
size: many
DNA: TGTGCCAGCAGCTTAGTGTCCAGCCAAGAGACCCAGTACTTC
CDR3: CASSLVSSQETQYF

V: TRBV9
J: TRBJ1-1
D: NA
size: NA
DNA: TGTGCCAGCAGCGTGCAAACCTCGAGCTCGGAAGCTTTCTTT
CDR3: CASSVQTSSSEAFF

V: TRBV12-3/TRBV12-4
J: TRBJ1-2
D: TRBD1
size: NA
DNA: TGCGCCAGCAGTGATGCAGGGGGCAATGGCTACACCTTC
CDR3: CASSDAGGNGYTF

V: TRBV12-3/TRBV12-4
J: TRBJ2-7
D: NA
size: few
DNA: TGTGCCAGCAGTCTCATGGGCGAGGGCGAGCAGTACTTC
CDR3: CASSLMGEGEQYF

V: TRBV25-1
J: TRBJ1-2
D: NA
size: NA
DNA: TGTGCCAGCAGACATGCCCTCTATGGCTACACCTTC
CDR3: CASRHALYGYTF

V: TRBV20-1
J: TRBJ2-3
D: TRBD2
size: NA
DNA: TGCAGTGCTAGAGGGACTAGCGTCGCGGATACGCAGTATTTT
CDR3: CSARGTSVADTQYF